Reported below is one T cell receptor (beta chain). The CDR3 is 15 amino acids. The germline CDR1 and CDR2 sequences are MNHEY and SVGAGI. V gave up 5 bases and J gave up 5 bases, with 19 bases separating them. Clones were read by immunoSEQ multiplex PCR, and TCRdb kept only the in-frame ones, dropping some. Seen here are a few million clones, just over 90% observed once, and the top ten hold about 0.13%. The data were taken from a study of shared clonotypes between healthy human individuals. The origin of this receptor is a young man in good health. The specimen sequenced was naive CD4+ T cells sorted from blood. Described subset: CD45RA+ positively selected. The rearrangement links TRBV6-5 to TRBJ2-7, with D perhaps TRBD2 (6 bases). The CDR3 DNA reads TGTGCCAGCAGTCCCCTCGGGGGAGTGACCCACGAGCAGTACTTC. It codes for CASSPLGGVTHEQYF.